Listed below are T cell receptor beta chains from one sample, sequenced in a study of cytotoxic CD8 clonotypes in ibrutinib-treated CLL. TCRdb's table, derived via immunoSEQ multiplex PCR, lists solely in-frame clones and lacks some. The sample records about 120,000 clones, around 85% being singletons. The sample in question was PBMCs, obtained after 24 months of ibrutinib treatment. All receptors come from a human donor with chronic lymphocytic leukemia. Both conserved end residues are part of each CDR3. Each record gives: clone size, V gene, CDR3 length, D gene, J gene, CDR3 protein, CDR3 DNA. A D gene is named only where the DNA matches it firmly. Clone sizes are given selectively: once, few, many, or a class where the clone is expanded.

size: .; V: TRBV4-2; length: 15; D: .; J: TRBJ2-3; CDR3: CASSQDWQGSDTQYF; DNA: TGTGCCAGCAGCCAAGATTGGCAGGGGTCAGATACGCAGTATTTT
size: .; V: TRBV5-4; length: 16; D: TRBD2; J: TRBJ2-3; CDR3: CASSIPTSGGADTQYF; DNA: TGTGCCAGCAGCATCCCGACTAGCGGGGGGGCTGATACGCAGTATTTT
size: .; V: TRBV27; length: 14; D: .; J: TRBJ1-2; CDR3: CASSWAGKGYGYTF; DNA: TGTGCCAGCAGTTGGGCAGGGAAGGGATATGGCTACACCTTC
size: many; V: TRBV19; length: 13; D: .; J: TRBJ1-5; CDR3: CASSAQTEGPQHF; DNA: TGTGCCAGTAGTGCACAGACAGAAGGGCCCCAGCATTTT
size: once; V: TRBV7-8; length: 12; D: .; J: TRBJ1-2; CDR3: CASSLASYGYTF; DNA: TGTGCCAGCAGCTTAGCAAGCTATGGCTACACCTTC
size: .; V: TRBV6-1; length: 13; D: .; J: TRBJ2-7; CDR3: CASQPSAAREQYF; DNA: TGTGCCAGCCAACCATCCGCCGCGCGCGAGCAGTACTTC
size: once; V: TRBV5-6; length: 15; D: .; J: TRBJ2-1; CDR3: CASSFASETYNEQFF; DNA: TGTGCCAGCAGCTTTGCTAGCGAAACATACAATGAGCAGTTCTTC
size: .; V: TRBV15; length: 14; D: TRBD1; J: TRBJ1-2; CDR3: CATSATGLNYGYTF; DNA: TGTGCCACCAGCGCGACAGGGTTAAACTATGGCTACACCTTC
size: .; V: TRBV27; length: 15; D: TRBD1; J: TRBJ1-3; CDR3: CASSYRGLSGNTIYF; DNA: TGTGCCAGCAGTTACAGGGGTCTTTCTGGAAACACCATATATTTT
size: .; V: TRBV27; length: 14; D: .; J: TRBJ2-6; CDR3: CASSYRSGANVLTF; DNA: TGTGCCAGCAGTTACCGGTCCGGGGCCAACGTCCTGACTTTC
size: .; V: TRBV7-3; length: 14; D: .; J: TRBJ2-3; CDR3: CASSPRGHTDTQYF; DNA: TGTGCCAGCAGCCCACGCGGTCACACAGATACGCAGTATTTT
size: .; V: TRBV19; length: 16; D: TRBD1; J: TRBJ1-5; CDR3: CASSIAGTGWHQPQHF; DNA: TGTGCCAGTAGTATAGCAGGGACAGGGTGGCATCAGCCCCAGCATTTT
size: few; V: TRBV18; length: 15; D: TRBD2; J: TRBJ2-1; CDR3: CASSRERGPYNEQFF; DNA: TGTGCCAGCTCGCGCGAGCGGGGGCCCTACAATGAGCAGTTCTTC
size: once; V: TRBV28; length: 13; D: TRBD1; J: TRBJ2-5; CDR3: CASSGQGSETQYF; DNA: TGTGCCAGCAGTGGACAGGGGTCAGAGACCCAGTACTTC
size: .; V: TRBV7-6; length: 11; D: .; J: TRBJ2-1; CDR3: CASSWGTEQFF; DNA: TGTGCCAGCAGCTGGGGTACGGAGCAGTTCTTC
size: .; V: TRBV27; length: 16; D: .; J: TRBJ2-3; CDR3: CASSATGRQTTDTQYF; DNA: TGTGCCAGCAGTGCTACGGGACGGCAGACCACAGATACGCAGTATTTT
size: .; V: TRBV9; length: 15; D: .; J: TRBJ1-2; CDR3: CASSANLPGSTGYTF; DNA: TGTGCCAGCAGCGCCAACTTACCGGGTTCCACCGGCTACACCTTC
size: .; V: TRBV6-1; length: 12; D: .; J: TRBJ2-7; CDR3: CASSQATYEQYF; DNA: TGTGCCAGCTCTCAGGCAACCTACGAGCAGTACTTC
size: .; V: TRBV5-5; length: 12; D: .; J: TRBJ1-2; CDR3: CASSLNMGGYTF; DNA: TGTGCCAGCAGCTTGAACATGGGCGGCTACACCTTC
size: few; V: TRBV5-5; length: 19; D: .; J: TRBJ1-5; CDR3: CASSLAELRGAGFNQPQHF; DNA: TGTGCCAGCAGCTTGGCCGAATTACGGGGAGCTGGCTTCAATCAGCCCCAGCATTTT
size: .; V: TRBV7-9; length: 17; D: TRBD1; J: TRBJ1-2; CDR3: CASSPLLRDRANYGYTF; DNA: TGTGCCAGCAGCCCCCTACTCCGGGACAGGGCAAACTATGGCTACACCTTC
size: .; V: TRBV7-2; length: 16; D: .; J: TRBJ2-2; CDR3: CASSLAGASNTGELFF; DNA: TGTGCCAGCAGCTTAGCTGGCGCAAGCAACACCGGGGAGCTGTTTTTT
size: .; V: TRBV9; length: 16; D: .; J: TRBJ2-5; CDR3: CASSVGAGTLGETQYF; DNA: TGTGCCAGCAGCGTAGGTGCAGGTACCCTTGGAGAGACCCAGTACTTC
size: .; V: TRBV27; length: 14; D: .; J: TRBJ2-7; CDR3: CASSFSGPSYEQYF; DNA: TGTGCCAGCAGTTTCTCCGGGCCGTCCTACGAGCAGTACTTC